This entry concerns a single T cell receptor beta chain. Its specificity is unknown. Deletions cut 0 bases from V and 0 bases from J, with 10 bases between. The CDR3 length is 15 residues. Germline lookup yields CDR1 SGHRS and CDR2 YFSETQ. Constant-region reverse primers amplified full-length variable regions, followed by semi-nested Nested Universal Primer A PCR. Using its own MiXCR run on the 5' RACE reads, TCRdb lists one record per CDR3 protein. In the table there are about 57,000 distinct CDR3 sequences, around 26% of which are singletons. Study results and limitations: Tumor memory CD4+ T cell TCR gene usage clustered with blood and lymph node memory CD4+ cells and lymph node naive CD4+ cells. Tumor Treg TCRs overlapped most with tumor naive CD4+ cells.

This receptor was identified in a female donor with breast cancer. This chain connects TRBV5-1 to TRBJ2-7; tentatively, D is TRBD1 or TRBD2 (5 bases each). The sample consisted of tumor-infiltrating memory CD4+ T cells sorted from the breast tumor. Indicated subset: memory CD4+ T cells, CD4+CD45RO+CD25-. CDR3 bases: TGCGCCAGCAGCTTGGGGGACCGATCCTCCTACGAGCAGTACTTC. Translation gives CASSLGDRSSYEQYF.